This entry lists 30 T cell receptor beta chains sequenced from one sample in a study of OX40 agonist ivuxolimab in advanced cancers. Assay used: immunoSEQ multiplex PCR; TCRdb lists only in-frame clones, some missing. The sample lists around 70,000 clones; around 93% were seen once. Sequencing used CD4+ or CD8+ T cells sorted from blood, obtained in a trial of the OX40 agonist ivuxolimab. Source of these receptors: an adult with an advanced solid tumor such as melanoma, head and neck, liver or kidney cancer.

The genes are TRBV7-9 and TRBJ1-5; TRBD1 matches at 10 bases. The J segment lost 2 bases and the V segment lost 4 bases, leaving 2 bases of the junction unmatched. Germline assignment: CDR1 SEHNR and CDR2 FQNEAQ (reference sequence). This CDR3 region has 15 residues. The CDR3 sequence is CASSSGTGGNQPQHF. The CDR3 DNA is TGTGCCAGCAGCTCGGGGACAGGGGGCAATCAGCCCCAGCATTTT.

This clone appeared once. The genes are TRBV30 and TRBJ2-3; weak D call: TRBD2 (6 bases). Looked up from germline, CDR1 is GTSNPN and CDR2 is SVGIG (reference sequence). The CDR3 covers 16 residues. Deletions cut 5 bases from V and 1 base from J, with 19 bases between. As DNA, the CDR3 is TGTGCCTGGGACCCCCTCCGGGGGTTCGGCACAGATACGCAGTATTTT. Amino acid sequence: CAWDPLRGFGTDTQYF.

V and J are TRBV11-3 and TRBJ1-1; D gene uncertain. V shed 5 bases and J shed 2 bases, with 15 bases lying between them. The germline CDR1 and CDR2 sequences are SGHNT and YENEEA. The CDR3 sequence is 15 residues long. CDR3 sequence: CASSLKTPLNTEAFF. DNA of the CDR3: TGTGCCAGCAGCCTAAAGACACCTTTAAACACTGAAGCTTTCTTT.

The chain is built from TRBV6-1 and TRBJ1-3, with a weak D call TRBD1 (5 bases). V lost 0 bases and J 4 bases, leaving 10 bases between the germline ends. Germline values: CDR1 MNHNS, CDR2 SASEGT. This CDR3 has 15 residues. The DNA of the CDR3 is TGTGCCAGCAGTGAAGCTGGGGGTGCGGGAAACACCATATATTTT. Protein: CASSEAGGAGNTIYF.

Worth noting for this clone: The identical CDR3 is also encoded by other nucleotide sequences in the sample. The chain employs TRBV11-2 and TRBJ1-1; D may be TRBD1 (5 bases). The V end was cut by 5 bases, the J end by 0 bases, with 10 bases between. CDR1 and CDR2 from the germline V gene are SGHAT and FQNNGV. The CDR3 runs to 14 residues. CDR3 region: CASSPGTVNTEAFF. In nucleotides, the CDR3 is TGTGCCAGCAGCCCAGGGACGGTGAACACTGAAGCTTTCTTT.

The chain links TRBV5-1 to TRBJ1-2; D is unclear. Germline loops: CDR1 SGHRS, CDR2 YFSETQ. The CDR3 has 12 residues. Trimming pared 3 bases from V and 14 bases from J, leaving 17 bases between. The CDR3 region is CASSSWLEGFTF. CDR3 bases: TGCGCCAGCAGCTCTTGGTTAGAAGGGTTTACCTTC.

This clone was found once. The rearrangement uses TRBV19 and TRBJ2-5; 8 nucleotides line up with TRBD1. The germline V gene has CDR1 LNHDA and CDR2 SQIVND (reference sequence). The CDR3 runs 14 residues. V trimming: 5 bases; J trimming: 3 bases; junction bases outside the gene matches: 5. Written as DNA, the CDR3 is TGTGCCAGTAGTTCCTGGGACAGGAAAGAGACCCAGTACTTC. This codes for CASSSWDRKETQYF. The complete variable domain, with remaining parts taken from reference TRBV19 and TRBJ2-5, reads DGGITQSPKYLFRKEGQNVTLSCEQNLNHDAMYWYRQDPGQGLRLIYYSQIVNDFQKGDIAEGYSVSREKKESFPLTVTSAQKNPTAFYLCASSSWDRKETQYFGPGTRLLVL.

V is TRBV7-6 and J is TRBJ2-2; D may be TRBD2 (6 bases). Germline V gene sequence: CDR1 SGHVS, CDR2 FNYEAQ. V lost 8 bases to trimming and J lost 6 bases, with 16 bases between them. The CDR3 extends over 14 amino acids. For the CDR3, the DNA is TGTGCCAGCCTCAAGTCTCCGGGGGCCGGGGAGCTGTTTTTT. This codes for CASLKSPGAGELFF.

CDR3 sequence (DNA): TGCGCCAGCAGCCCCTCCGGACCCTACGAGCAGTACTTC. Translating gives CASSPSGPYEQYF. The chain has TRBV5-1 and TRBJ2-7; no clear D. This CDR3 region has 13 residues. Germline CDR1 SGHRS, CDR2 YFSETQ. The V gene lost 4 bases and the J gene lost 2 bases, with 10 bases spanning the gap.

This chain connects TRBV18 to TRBJ1-4; maybe TRBD1 (5 bases). The germline gives CDR1 KGHSH, CDR2 LQKENI. V was clipped by 5 bases and J by 4 bases, with 8 bases between them. This CDR3 comprises 13 residues. Here the CDR3 DNA reads TGTGCCAGCTCAGAGACAGATAATGAAAAACTGTTTTTT. Translating it yields CASSETDNEKLFF.

The V gene is TRBV6-1, the J gene TRBJ2-5; no clear D gene. The V and J ends lost 6 bases and 5 bases respectively, with 16 bases between them. Germline V gene sequence: CDR1 MNHNS, CDR2 SASEGT. The length of the CDR3 is 14 residues. CDR3 DNA sequence: TGTGCCAGCAGGGGTTTTAGTAATGCGGAGACCCAGTACTTC. Translation: CASRGFSNAETQYF.

The rearrangement uses TRBV30 and TRBJ1-4, with TRBD1 as a possible D gene (6 bases). From germline, CDR1 is GTSNPN and CDR2 SVGIG (reference sequence). The V end was cut by 1 base, the J end by 8 bases, with 14 bases between. CDR3 length equals 14 residues. For the CDR3, the DNA is TGTGCCTGGAGTGCTACCAGGGGCGGGGAAAAACTGTTTTTT. This sequence encodes CAWSATRGGEKLFF.

The chain is built from TRBV5-1 and TRBJ1-6; D is ambiguous. This CDR3 region has 15 residues. Trimming took 0 bases from V and 8 from J, leaving 12 bases between them. The V gene's germline CDR1 is SGHRS and CDR2 YFSETQ. The CDR3 loop reads CASSLEGPSDSPLHF. The DNA for the CDR3 is TGCGCCAGCAGCTTGGAGGGCCCATCGGATTCACCCCTCCACTTT.

This sequence joins TRBV6-6 and TRBJ1-1; D is unclear. CDR1 MNHNY and CDR2 SVGAGI come from the germline V gene (reference sequence). The V end lost 7 bases, the J end lost 1 base, and 4 bases lay between the germline ends. The CDR3 consists of 11 residues. CDR3 protein: CASTANTEAFF. CDR3 sequence (DNA): TGTGCCAGCACCGCGAACACTGAAGCTTTCTTT.

The chain joins TRBV9 to TRBJ1-3; D gene unclear. The CDR3 length is 13 residues. Deletions cut 5 bases from V and 4 bases from J, with 10 bases between. Per germline, CDR1 SGDLS and CDR2 YYNGEE. The CDR3 nucleotides read TGTGCCAGCAGGGCGGGATCCGGAAACACCATATATTTT. This codes for CASRAGSGNTIYF.

V and J are TRBV21-1 and TRBJ1-5. TRBV21-1 is listed as a pseudogene. This CDR3 region has 13 residues. The CDR3 sequence is CASSKPRNQPQHF. CDR3 DNA sequence: TGTGCCAGCAGCAAACCCCGCAATCAGCCCCAGCATTTT.

This rearrangement joins TRBV19 to TRBJ1-5, with 7 bases fitting TRBD1. Trimming removed 5 bases from V and 9 bases from J; junction bases left unmatched: 10. Germline CDR1 LNHDA, CDR2 SQIVND (reference sequence). CDR3 length: 14 residues. The CDR3 coding sequence is TGTGCCAGTAGTCTCCTGACAGGGTCCAGGCCCCAGCATTTT. It is translated as CASSLLTGSRPQHF.

This clone was found a few times. The rearrangement links TRBV18 to TRBJ1-6, with D uncertain. V was pared by 6 bases and J by 10 bases, with 16 bases between. Germline values: CDR1 KGHSH, CDR2 LQKENI. The CDR3 loop spans 14 amino acids. CDR3 sequence (DNA): TGTGCCAGCTCTCGGGAGGAGGGCAGGTCACCCCTCCACTTT. This encodes CASSREEGRSPLHF.

This sequence joins TRBV5-1 and TRBJ1-2, with a weak D call TRBD1 (6 bases). CDR1 and CDR2 (germline): SGHRS, YFSETQ. This CDR3 has 13 residues. The V gene lost 4 bases and the J gene lost 6 bases, with 13 bases spanning the gap. The chain's CDR3 is CASSANYRDGYTF. DNA of the CDR3: TGCGCCAGCAGCGCTAACTACAGGGATGGCTACACCTTC.

The V gene is TRBV9, the J gene TRBJ2-1, with 8 bases aligning to TRBD2. Looked up from germline, CDR1 is SGDLS and CDR2 is YYNGEE. CDR3 length: 14 amino acids. V gave up 6 bases and J gave up 6 bases; unmatched junction bases: 8. The CDR3 loop is CASTPAGVINEQFF. Written as DNA, the CDR3 is TGTGCCAGCACCCCAGCGGGAGTGATCAATGAGCAGTTCTTC.

This chain links TRBV6-1 with TRBJ2-3; 9 bases align to TRBD1. The CDR3 totals 14 residues. Looked up from germline, CDR1 is MNHNS and CDR2 is SASEGT. The junction had 3 bases not matched to a gene; V was cut back by 3 bases and J by 5 bases. The CDR3 DNA follows: TGTGCCAGCAGTGATACAGGGGGCGAAGATACGCAGTATTTT. The encoded protein is CASSDTGGEDTQYF.

V gene TRBV6-6 combines with J gene TRBJ1-5, with D hard to call. The CDR3 covers 16 residues. Deletions cut 5 bases from V and 2 bases from J, with 16 bases between. Germline assignment: CDR1 MNHNY and CDR2 SVGAGI (reference sequence). CDR3 protein: CASSPSRGGGNQPQHF. The CDR3 DNA follows: TGTGCCAGCAGTCCCTCCCGAGGAGGAGGCAATCAGCCCCAGCATTTT.

The rearrangement joins TRBV5-4 to TRBJ1-6; D unclear. V was pared by 0 bases and J by 2 bases, with 6 bases between. Germline V lookup: CDR1 SGHNT, CDR2 YYREEE (reference sequence). The CDR3 has 15 residues. This CDR3 reads CASSLDGTYNSPLHF. The CDR3 coding sequence is TGTGCCAGCAGCTTGGACGGAACCTATAATTCACCCCTCCACTTT.

This clone was seen only a few times. V usage is TRBV5-4 and J usage is TRBJ1-1, with D possibly being TRBD1 (5 bases). V lost 0 bases, J lost 4 bases, and 10 bases lay in between. The CDR3 totals 14 residues. Per the germline V gene, CDR1 is SGHNT and CDR2 is YYREEE (reference sequence). The CDR3 here is CASSLAGGITEAFF. The CDR3 bases are TGTGCCAGCAGCTTGGCCGGGGGGATCACTGAAGCTTTCTTT.

V and J are TRBV5-1 and TRBJ2-3, with D maybe TRBD2 (6 bases). Germline V CDR1 and CDR2: SGHRS, YFSETQ. Between the trimmed V and J ends, which lost 3 bases and 2 bases, there was a span of 13 bases. The CDR3 is 15 amino acids. The CDR3 DNA is TGCGCCAGCAGCTCCGAGCGGGCCTTCACAGATACGCAGTATTTT. This gives the protein CASSSERAFTDTQYF.

The J gene is TRBJ2-3, the V gene TRBV29-1, with a tentative D call TRBD2 (6 bases). Trimming took off 6 bases at V and 4 bases at J, with 17 bases between the two ends. Germline-derived CDR1 and CDR2 are SQVTM and ANQGSEA. This CDR3 has 14 residues. The CDR3 reads CSVEGTAWADTQYF. As DNA, the CDR3 is TGCAGCGTAGAGGGGACTGCCTGGGCAGATACGCAGTATTTT.

CDR3 residues: CAAGRAYTNEQFF. The CDR3 nucleotides read TGTGCCGCAGGTCGGGCGTATACCAATGAGCAGTTCTTC. This chain uses TRBV19 with TRBJ2-1; D unclear. V gave up 11 bases and J gave up 6 bases, with 17 bases separating them. The germline gives CDR1 LNHDA, CDR2 SQIVND (reference sequence). The CDR3 loop spans 13 amino acids.

The sample holds one count of this clone. This chain connects TRBV18 to TRBJ2-7; D is possibly TRBD1 (5 bases). Per the germline V gene, CDR1 is KGHSH and CDR2 is LQKENI. V gave up 3 bases and J gave up 3 bases, with 9 bases separating them. The CDR3 extends over 13 amino acids. The CDR3, as DNA: TGTGCCAGCTCACCTGCTAGGGGCTACGAGCAGTACTTC. This gives the protein CASSPARGYEQYF.

J is TRBJ2-7 and V is TRBV6-5; D might be TRBD2 (5 bases). V was trimmed by 6 bases and J by 1 base, leaving 16 bases between them. This CDR3 has 15 amino acids. The germline V gene has CDR1 MNHEY and CDR2 SVGAGI. Here the CDR3 reads CASSLYERLSYEQYF. The CDR3 DNA reads TGTGCCAGCAGCCTTTACGAGCGGCTGTCCTACGAGCAGTACTTC.

The chain carries TRBV18 and TRBJ1-2, with TRBD1 matching 9 bases. Germline assignment: CDR1 KGHSH and CDR2 LQKENI. CDR3 length: 17 residues. V was pared by 6 bases and J by 0 bases, with 11 bases of the junction left unmatched. This CDR3 reads CASSHSGQGLSNYGYTF. In DNA, the CDR3 is TGTGCCAGCTCGCACTCTGGACAGGGGCTCTCTAACTATGGCTACACCTTC.